This TCR beta chain was documented in a study of Ad26.COV2.S vaccination and SARS-CoV-2 variants. Study-wide background: Donor allocation was to the COV1001 Ad26.COV2.S trial arm. General study points: Non-spike TCR breadth did not differ much between vaccine and placebo recipients. Assessments of TCR breadth and depth may have underestimated the total T cell responses.

Clones were sequenced by immunoSEQ multiplex PCR, and TCRdb holds only the in-frame ones, with some missing. In the table there are about 280,000 clones, over 75% of which are singletons. The treatment is: some 19 received Ad26.COV2.S at low or high dose, single or two shots; 5 received placebo; per-sample allocation not given. On day 63 after the first injection, vaccine and placebo recipients gave samples. The administered vaccine (an Ad26 vector) expressed Wuhan-strain SARS-CoV-2 spike. In the case of this clone: Its matching antigen is unknown.

The source is a person aged 18-60 years who received the Ad26.COV2.S COVID-19 vaccine or a placebo. The input for sequencing was peripheral blood, taken in a trial of Ad26.COV2.S vaccine versus placebo.

The CDR3, as DNA: TGCGCCAGCAGCTTGGTTGGGGCGGGCACTGAAGCTTTCTTT. It yields the protein CASSLVGAGTEAFF. The chain recombines TRBV5-1 with TRBJ1-1, with a tentative D call TRBD1 (5 bases). Trimming shortened V by 0 bases and J by 4 bases, and 10 bases separated the two germline ends. The germline gives CDR1 SGHRS, CDR2 YFSETQ. The CDR3 consists of 14 residues.